A single sample gave rise to the 2 T cell receptor beta chains below, sequenced in a study of cytomegalovirus exposure and HLA in healthy donors. The PCR was carried out with 60 Vbeta primers and 13 Jbeta primers. Only in-frame clones appear in the TCRdb table, and some are missing; sequencing was by immunoSEQ multiplex PCR. The sample lists approximately 160,000 clones, approximately 84% occurring once. Source material: PBMCs. The receptors come from a girl between 5 and 17 years old in good health and CMV-seropositive.

V is TRBV27 and J is TRBJ1-6; tentative D call: TRBD1 (5 bases). V dropped 8 bases and J dropped 7 bases, with 12 bases sitting between them. Germline CDR1 and CDR2: MNHEY and SMNVEV (reference sequence). The CDR3 sequence is 13 residues long. The CDR3 DNA reads TGTGCCAGCCGCGGGGGATACAATTCACCCCTCCACTTT. Residues: CASRGGYNSPLHF.

The chain recombines TRBV6-6 with TRBJ2-5, with TRBD2 matching over 8 bases. V was clipped by 5 bases and J by 3 bases; unmatched bases: 8. The CDR3 spans 15 residues. The germline CDR1 and CDR2 sequences are MNHNY and SVGAGI (reference sequence). The CDR3 DNA sequence: TGTGCCAGCAGTACGCTTAGCGGGGTGGAAGAGACCCAGTACTTC. This translates into CASSTLSGVEETQYF.